The rows below give T cell receptor beta chains drawn from one sample of a study of blood T cells in healthy people across ages. Each CDR3 protein is one row after TCRdb ran MiXCR on the 5' RACE reads. The sample carries 700,000 or so distinct CDR3 sequences, less than 45% recorded once. Sample: blood. These receptors all stem from a man at least 80 years old in good health. CDR3s include the opening cysteine and the closing phenylalanine or tryptophan. The D gene is left open where the match is weak. Clone size is not always given. Where it is, it says once, few, many or a class for expanded clones.

CDR3aa	CDR3nt	d_gene	v_gene	j_gene	len	abundance
CASSSDLGARETQYF	TGTGCCAGCAGCTCCGATCTAGGGGCTAGAGAGACCCAGTACTTC	NA	TRBV6-2/TRBV6-3	TRBJ2-5	15	NA
CASSLLAQDTQYF	TGTGCCAGCAGTCTACTAGCGCAAGATACGCAGTATTTT	TRBD2	TRBV28	TRBJ2-3	13	few
CASKLPPTDTQYF	TGTGCCAGCAAACTCCCACCCACAGATACGCAGTATTTT	NA	TRBV6-2/TRBV6-3	TRBJ2-3	13	NA
CASSLDRGAGAYNEQFF	TGTGCCAGCAGCTTAGATAGGGGTGCAGGGGCCTACAATGAGCAGTTCTTC	NA	TRBV7-2	TRBJ2-1	17	NA
CASSGGQLNEKLFF	TGTGCCAGCAGCGGGGGGCAGCTTAATGAAAAACTGTTTTTT	NA	TRBV3-1	TRBJ1-4	14	few
CSVDRGGGGYTF	TGCAGCGTCGACAGGGGTGGTGGTGGCTACACCTTC	TRBD1	TRBV29-1	TRBJ1-2	12	many
CASSHPGTGDGGYTF	TGCGCCAGCAGCCACCCGGGGACAGGCGATGGTGGCTACACCTTC	TRBD1	TRBV4-3	TRBJ1-2	15	NA
CASSGTSGTNNEQFF	TGTGCCAGCAGCGGGACTAGCGGGACAAACAATGAGCAGTTCTTC	TRBD2	TRBV9	TRBJ2-1	15	few
CASSLVAAVKELFF	TGCGCCAGCAGCTTGGTGGCAGCAGTCAAGGAGCTGTTTTTT	NA	TRBV5-1	TRBJ2-2	14	NA
CSIGLSHSQISNQPQHF	TGCAGCATAGGATTGTCTCACAGCCAGATAAGCAATCAGCCCCAGCATTTT	NA	TRBV20-1	TRBJ1-5	17	few
CASSRSRGPNTGELFF	TGTGCCAGCAGCCGCTCGCGGGGGCCGAACACCGGGGAGCTGTTTTTT	NA	TRBV7-2	TRBJ2-2	16	NA
CASSPRLADIVKGNEQFF	TGTGCCAGCAGCCCCAGGCTAGCGGATATAGTAAAGGGCAATGAGCAGTTCTTC	TRBD2	TRBV9	TRBJ2-1	18	NA
CSARSRDTQYF	TGCAGTGCTAGATCTAGAGATACGCAGTATTTT	NA	TRBV20-1	TRBJ2-3	11	NA
CASSARQGNNEQFF	TGTGCCAGCAGCGCCCGACAGGGGAACAATGAGCAGTTCTTC	TRBD1	TRBV7-2	TRBJ2-1	14	few
CASSFEGGNEQFF	TGTGCCAGCAGCTTCGAGGGTGGGAATGAGCAGTTCTTC	NA	TRBV7-2	TRBJ2-1	13	few
CASSESIRDARAGARETQYF	TGCGCCAGCAGTGAGTCGATTCGTGACGCTAGGGCAGGAGCACGAGAGACCCAGTACTTC	NA	TRBV10-2	TRBJ2-5	20	NA
CASSLQTSGANVLTF	TGTGCCAGCAGCTTACAAACCTCTGGGGCCAACGTCCTGACTTTC	NA	TRBV7-6	TRBJ2-6	15	few
CATSRDADGYGYTF	TGTGCCACCAGCAGAGATGCCGACGGTTATGGCTACACCTTC	NA	TRBV15	TRBJ1-2	14	NA
CASSPPGLAGSYNEQFF	TGTGCCAGCAGTCCCCCGGGACTAGCGGGCTCCTACAATGAGCAGTTCTTC	TRBD2	TRBV12-3/TRBV12-4	TRBJ2-1	17	many
CAWSGTPLAKNIQYF	TGTGCCTGGAGTGGGACACCTCTAGCCAAAAACATTCAGTACTTC	NA	TRBV30	TRBJ2-4	15	few
CASSPQRTRNNEQFF	TGTGCCAGCAGCCCACAGAGGACTCGGAACAATGAGCAGTTCTTC	NA	TRBV11-3	TRBJ2-1	15	NA
CASSQRDLSDEQYF	TGTGCCAGCAGCCAGCGGGACCTTAGTGATGAGCAGTACTTC	TRBD2	TRBV11-3	TRBJ2-5	14	NA
CASSYGGEGYTF	TGTGCCAGCAGTTATGGGGGGGAGGGCTACACCTTC	NA	TRBV6-5	TRBJ1-2	12	NA
CASSPAGTSSDTQYF	TGTGCCAGCAGCCCCGCCGGGACTAGCTCAGATACGCAGTATTTT	TRBD2	TRBV4-2	TRBJ2-3	15	few
CASRRAPQETQYF	TGTGCCAGCCGTCGGGCTCCTCAAGAGACCCAGTACTTC	NA	TRBV6-5	TRBJ2-5	13	NA
CSARYPDLARINEQFF	TGCAGTGCTAGATATCCGGATCTGGCCCGGATCAATGAGCAGTTCTTC	NA	TRBV20-1	TRBJ2-1	16	NA
CASSLDGRDSRRINYGYTF	TGCGCCAGCAGCTTGGATGGCCGGGACAGCCGCCGGATTAACTATGGCTACACCTTC	TRBD1	TRBV5-1	TRBJ1-2	19	NA
CASSLSRLGAGGSYEQYF	TGTGCCAGCAGTCTCTCCCGTCTTGGAGCGGGGGGCTCCTACGAGCAGTACTTC	TRBD2	TRBV27	TRBJ2-7	18	NA
CASSVRSRTYNEQFF	TGTGCCAGCAGTGTGCGTTCGCGGACCTACAATGAGCAGTTCTTC	NA	TRBV2	TRBJ2-1	15	NA
CASSAQSSGANVLTF	TGTGCCAGCAGCGCGCAGAGCTCTGGGGCCAACGTCCTGACTTTC	NA	TRBV7-3	TRBJ2-6	15	many
CSALQGTATNEKLFF	TGCAGTGCTCTACAGGGGACCGCAACTAATGAAAAACTGTTTTTT	TRBD1	TRBV20-1	TRBJ1-4	15	NA
CASSFHRGRWVETQYF	TGTGCCAGCAGCTTCCACAGGGGGCGGTGGGTAGAGACCCAGTACTTC	TRBD1	TRBV11-2	TRBJ2-5	16	NA
CASSLTRSANHETQYF	TGTGCCAGCAGCCTCACGCGGAGCGCCAATCATGAGACCCAGTACTTC	NA	TRBV3-1	TRBJ2-5	16	NA
CSVEDLAGRGEQFF	TGCAGCGTTGAAGATCTTGCGGGGCGGGGGGAGCAGTTCTTC	TRBD2	TRBV29-1	TRBJ2-1	14	NA
CASSSGTGRSYEQYF	TGTGCCAGCAGTTCCGGGACAGGGCGCTCCTACGAGCAGTACTTC	TRBD1	TRBV12-3/TRBV12-4	TRBJ2-7	15	many
CSARKTSGGVLETQYF	TGCAGTGCTAGAAAAACTAGCGGGGGGGTTTTAGAGACCCAGTACTTC	TRBD2	TRBV20-1	TRBJ2-5	16	many
CASTDTSPTKAGTVKDEQYF	TGTGCCAGCACCGACACCTCCCCGACCAAGGCCGGGACAGTGAAGGACGAGCAGTACTTC	TRBD1	TRBV28	TRBJ2-7	20	few